This is a list of T cell receptor beta chains from one sample in a study of technical replicates of blood from a handful of donors. This table comes from immunoSEQ multiplex PCR, and its TCRdb copy is limited to in-frame clones, with some not included. The data show around 67,000 clones, more than 90% seen once. The sample was T cells isolated from PBMCs. These receptors came from a human donor in good health. Both conserved end residues are part of each CDR3. Fields, in order: D gene, clone size, J gene, V gene, CDR3 protein, CDR3 DNA. A D gene is named only where the DNA matches it firmly. Clone size is stated in some rows and not others, as once, few, many or a class when expanded.

d_gene: -; abundance: -; j_gene: TRBJ1-2; v_gene: TRBV7-3; CDR3aa: CASSFIDGYTF; CDR3nt: TGTGCCAGCAGCTTTATAGATGGCTACACCTTC
d_gene: -; abundance: few; j_gene: TRBJ1-1; v_gene: TRBV30; CDR3aa: CAWKELNTEAFF; CDR3nt: TGTGCCTGGAAGGAGTTGAACACTGAAGCTTTCTTT
d_gene: TRBD2; abundance: -; j_gene: TRBJ2-2; v_gene: TRBV7-9; CDR3aa: CASSLGLAENTGELFF; CDR3nt: TGTGCCAGCAGCTTGGGACTAGCTGAGAACACCGGGGAGCTGTTTTTT
d_gene: -; abundance: -; j_gene: TRBJ2-7; v_gene: TRBV10-3; CDR3aa: CAFSLGDKYEQYF; CDR3nt: TGTGCCTTTTCCCTCGGGGACAAGTACGAGCAGTACTTC
d_gene: -; abundance: -; j_gene: TRBJ1-3; v_gene: TRBV21-1; CDR3aa: CASSKWQGSPNSGNTIYF; CDR3nt: TGTGCCAGCAGCAAATGGCAGGGGTCCCCCAACTCTGGAAACACCATATATTTT
d_gene: -; abundance: -; j_gene: TRBJ2-3; v_gene: TRBV28; CDR3aa: CASSLGSADTQYF; CDR3nt: TGTGCCAGCAGTTTAGGGAGCGCAGATACGCAGTATTTT
d_gene: TRBD2; abundance: few; j_gene: TRBJ2-7; v_gene: TRBV5-1; CDR3aa: CASSLNSGSSGNEQYF; CDR3nt: TGCGCCAGCAGCTTGAACAGCGGGAGTTCGGGGAACGAGCAGTACTTC
d_gene: -; abundance: few; j_gene: TRBJ1-5; v_gene: TRBV30; CDR3aa: CAWGGALSNQPQHF; CDR3nt: TGTGCCTGGGGAGGGGCTTTGAGCAATCAGCCCCAGCATTTT
d_gene: -; abundance: -; j_gene: TRBJ2-1; v_gene: TRBV4-2; CDR3aa: CASSQDMNEQFF; CDR3nt: TGTGCCAGCAGCCAAGATATGAATGAGCAGTTCTTC
d_gene: TRBD1; abundance: -; j_gene: TRBJ1-4; v_gene: TRBV5-6; CDR3aa: CASSLVGGGEKLFF; CDR3nt: TGTGCCAGCAGCTTGGTAGGGGGCGGCGAAAAACTGTTTTTT
d_gene: TRBD2; abundance: few; j_gene: TRBJ2-5; v_gene: TRBV5-1; CDR3aa: CASSFGRGTETQYF; CDR3nt: TGCGCCAGCAGCTTCGGGAGGGGTACCGAGACCCAGTACTTC
d_gene: -; abundance: -; j_gene: TRBJ2-1; v_gene: TRBV21-1; CDR3aa: CASRHRLCPYNEQFF; CDR3nt: TGTGCCAGCAGACATCGACTGTGTCCCTACAATGAGCAGTTCTTC
d_gene: -; abundance: -; j_gene: TRBJ2-7; v_gene: TRBV6-1; CDR3aa: CASDGRTYEQYF; CDR3nt: TGTGCCAGCGATGGCAGAACCTACGAGCAGTACTTC
d_gene: -; abundance: -; j_gene: TRBJ1-5; v_gene: TRBV7-8; CDR3aa: CASTPGVGGNQPQHF; CDR3nt: TGTGCCAGCACCCCAGGGGTAGGTGGCAATCAGCCCCAGCATTTT
d_gene: TRBD2; abundance: -; j_gene: TRBJ2-1; v_gene: TRBV4-3; CDR3aa: CASSQETSGTFNEQFF; CDR3nt: TGCGCCAGCAGCCAAGAGACTAGCGGGACTTTCAATGAGCAGTTCTTC
d_gene: -; abundance: -; j_gene: TRBJ2-3; v_gene: TRBV7-6; CDR3aa: CASSWDPREIDTQYF; CDR3nt: TGTGCCAGCAGCTGGGACCCACGGGAGATAGATACGCAGTATTTT
d_gene: -; abundance: -; j_gene: TRBJ1-4; v_gene: TRBV11-2; CDR3aa: CASLESTNEKLFF; CDR3nt: TGTGCCAGCTTGGAGTCAACTAATGAAAAACTGTTTTTT